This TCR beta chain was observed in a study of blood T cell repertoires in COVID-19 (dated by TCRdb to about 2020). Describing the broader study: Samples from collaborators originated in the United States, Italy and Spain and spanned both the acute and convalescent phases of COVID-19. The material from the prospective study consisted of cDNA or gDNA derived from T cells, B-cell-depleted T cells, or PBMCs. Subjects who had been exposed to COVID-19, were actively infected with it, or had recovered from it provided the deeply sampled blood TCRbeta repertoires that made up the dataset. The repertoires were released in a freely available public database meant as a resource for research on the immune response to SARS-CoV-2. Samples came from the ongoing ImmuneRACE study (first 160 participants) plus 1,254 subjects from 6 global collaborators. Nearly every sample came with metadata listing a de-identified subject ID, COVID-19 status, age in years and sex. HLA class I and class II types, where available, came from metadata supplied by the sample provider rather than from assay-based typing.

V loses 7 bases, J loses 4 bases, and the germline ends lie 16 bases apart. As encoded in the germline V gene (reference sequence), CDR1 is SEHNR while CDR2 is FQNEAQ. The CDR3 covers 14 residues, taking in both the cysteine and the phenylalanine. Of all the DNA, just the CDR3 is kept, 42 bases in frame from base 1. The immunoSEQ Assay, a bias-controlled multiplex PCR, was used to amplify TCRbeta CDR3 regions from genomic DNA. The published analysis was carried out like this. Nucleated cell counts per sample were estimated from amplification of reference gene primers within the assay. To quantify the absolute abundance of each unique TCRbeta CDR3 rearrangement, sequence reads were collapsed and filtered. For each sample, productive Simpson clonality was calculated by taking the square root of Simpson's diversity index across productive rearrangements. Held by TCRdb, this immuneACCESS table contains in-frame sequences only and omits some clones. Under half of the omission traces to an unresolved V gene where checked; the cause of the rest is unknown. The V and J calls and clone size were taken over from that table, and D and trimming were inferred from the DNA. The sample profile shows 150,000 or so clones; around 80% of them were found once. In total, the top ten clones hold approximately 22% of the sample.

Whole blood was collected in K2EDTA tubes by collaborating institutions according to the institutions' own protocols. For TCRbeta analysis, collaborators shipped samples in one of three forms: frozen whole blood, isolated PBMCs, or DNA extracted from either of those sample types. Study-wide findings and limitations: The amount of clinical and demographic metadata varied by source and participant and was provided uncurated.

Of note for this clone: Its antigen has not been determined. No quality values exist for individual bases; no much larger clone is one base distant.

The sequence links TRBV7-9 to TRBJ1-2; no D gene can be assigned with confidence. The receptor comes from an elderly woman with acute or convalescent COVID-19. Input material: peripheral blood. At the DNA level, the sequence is TGTGCCAGCACCTCCCGAGCTCGAAGCTATGGCTACACCTTC. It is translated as CASTSRARSYGYTF.